A selection of T cell receptor beta chains follows, all from one sample in a study of blood T cell repertoires in COVID-19. Assay: immunoSEQ multiplex PCR; the TCRdb copy retains only in-frame clones and omits some. The sample holds approximately 33,000 clones, less than 90% seen once. Sequencing was performed on peripheral blood. The receptors were sampled from a man between 65 and 85 years old with acute or convalescent COVID-19. The CDR3 runs from the conserved cysteine through the conserved F or W. A D gene is named only where the DNA matches it firmly. Size is omitted from some rows. Given values are once, few, many or a class for expanded clones.

TRBJ1-6 | TRBV30 | NA | NA | TGTGCCTGGAGTGTAACGGTAACAGGGCCACCCCTCCACTTT | CAWSVTVTGPPLHF
TRBJ2-1 | TRBV7-8 | NA | NA | TGTGCCAGCAGTTTAGCGTTCAGCTCCTACAATGAGCAGTTCTTC | CASSLAFSSYNEQFF
TRBJ1-1 | TRBV25-1 | TRBD1 | NA | TGTGCCAGCAGTCCGGACAGGGGGAACACTGAAGCTTTCTTT | CASSPDRGNTEAFF
TRBJ1-5 | TRBV7-2 | NA | NA | TGTGCCAGCAGCTTAGTTGGGCAGGTCAATCAGCCCCAGCATTTT | CASSLVGQVNQPQHF
TRBJ2-7 | TRBV6-5 | TRBD1 | NA | TGTGCCAGCAGCGGACCGGGACAGACTTACGAGCAGTACTTC | CASSGPGQTYEQYF
TRBJ1-5 | TRBV7-9 | TRBD1 | NA | TGTGCCAGCAGCCGGACAGGGCTGAATCAGCCCCAGCATTTT | CASSRTGLNQPQHF
TRBJ2-7 | TRBV10-3 | TRBD1 | NA | TGTGCCATCAGTGACGGACAGGCCGGATCCTACGAGCAGTACTTC | CAISDGQAGSYEQYF
TRBJ2-5 | TRBV5-1 | NA | few | TGCGCCAGCAGCTTGGGTCAGGGTGGAGAGACCCAGTACTTC | CASSLGQGGETQYF
TRBJ1-2 | TRBV7-9 | NA | NA | TGTGCCAGCAGCGCCGAGAACTATGGCTACACCTTC | CASSAENYGYTF
TRBJ2-1 | TRBV10-3 | TRBD2 | NA | TGTGCCATCCGGACGACTAGCGGGAGTTCATACAATGAGCAGTTCTTC | CAIRTTSGSSYNEQFF
TRBJ1-5 | TRBV5-4 | NA | NA | TGTGCCAGCAGCCAGGAACCCGGGACACTTCAGCCCCAGCATTTT | CASSQEPGTLQPQHF
TRBJ2-1 | TRBV9 | NA | NA | TGTGCCAGCAGCGTAGCTCTGGCCAACAATGAGCAGTTCTTC | CASSVALANNEQFF
TRBJ1-1 | TRBV5-1 | NA | NA | TGCGCCAGCAGCCCTCAGGCGGGCCACGCTGAAGCTTTCTTT | CASSPQAGHAEAFF
TRBJ2-1 | TRBV2 | TRBD2 | NA | TGTGCCAGCAGTCGAACCGGACTAGCGGCTTTGAATGAGCAGTTCTTC | CASSRTGLAALNEQFF
TRBJ1-2 | TRBV9 | NA | NA | TGTGCCAGCAGCGCGAGCCCATTGGGGTATTCGGGGATGAGTGGCTACACCTTC | CASSASPLGYSGMSGYTF
TRBJ2-7 | TRBV5-4 | TRBD2 | once | TGTGCCAGCAGCCCCCTAGCGGGAGGGTCCTACGAGCAGTACTTC | CASSPLAGGSYEQYF
TRBJ1-6 | TRBV9 | NA | NA | TGTGCCAGCAGCGTAGGTCTGGGCCCCGCTACTAATTCACCCCTCCACTTT | CASSVGLGPATNSPLHF